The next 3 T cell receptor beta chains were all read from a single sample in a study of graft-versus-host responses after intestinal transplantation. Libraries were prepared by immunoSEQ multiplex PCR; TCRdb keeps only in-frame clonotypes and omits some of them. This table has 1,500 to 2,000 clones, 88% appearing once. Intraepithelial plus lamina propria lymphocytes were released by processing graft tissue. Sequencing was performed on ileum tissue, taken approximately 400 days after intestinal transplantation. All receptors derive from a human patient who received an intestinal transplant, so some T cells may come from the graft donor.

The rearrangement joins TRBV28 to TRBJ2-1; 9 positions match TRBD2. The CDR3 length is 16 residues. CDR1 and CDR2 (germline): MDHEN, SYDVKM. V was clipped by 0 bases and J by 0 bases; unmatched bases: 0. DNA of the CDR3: TGTGCCAGCAGTTTATGGACTAGCGGCTCCTACAATGAGCAGTTCTTC. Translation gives CASSLWTSGSYNEQFF.

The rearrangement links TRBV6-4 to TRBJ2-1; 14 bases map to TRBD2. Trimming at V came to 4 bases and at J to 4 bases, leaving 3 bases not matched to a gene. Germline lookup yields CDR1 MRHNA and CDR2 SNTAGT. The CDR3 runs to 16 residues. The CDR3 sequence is CASSGLAGGPYNEQFF. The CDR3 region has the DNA TGTGCCAGCAGTGGACTAGCGGGAGGGCCGTACAATGAGCAGTTCTTC.

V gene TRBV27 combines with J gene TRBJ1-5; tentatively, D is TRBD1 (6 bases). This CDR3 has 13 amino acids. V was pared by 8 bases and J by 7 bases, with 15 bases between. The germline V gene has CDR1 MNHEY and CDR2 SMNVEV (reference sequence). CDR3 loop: CASSLGGGQPQHF. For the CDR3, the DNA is TGTGCCAGCTCACTAGGGGGGGGGCAGCCCCAGCATTTT.